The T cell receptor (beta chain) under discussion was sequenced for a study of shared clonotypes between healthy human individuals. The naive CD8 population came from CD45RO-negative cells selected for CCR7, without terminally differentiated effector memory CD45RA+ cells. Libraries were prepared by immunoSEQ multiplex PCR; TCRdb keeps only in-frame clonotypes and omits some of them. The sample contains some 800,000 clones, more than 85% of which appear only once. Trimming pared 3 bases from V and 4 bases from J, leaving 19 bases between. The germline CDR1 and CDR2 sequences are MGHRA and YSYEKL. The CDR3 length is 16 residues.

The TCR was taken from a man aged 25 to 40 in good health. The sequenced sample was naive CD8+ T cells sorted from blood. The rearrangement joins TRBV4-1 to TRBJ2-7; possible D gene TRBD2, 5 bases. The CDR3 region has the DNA TGCGCCAGCAGCCAGGAGGACTCACCGACCTCGTACGAGCAGTACTTC. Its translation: CASSQEDSPTSYEQYF.